Detailed here is one TCR beta chain. The CDR3 runs 15 residues. The germline gives CDR1 SNHLY, CDR2 FYNNEI. J gave up 6 bases and V 6 bases, and 12 bases lay outside the gene matches. The entry originates in a study of blood T cell repertoires in COVID-19. Study-level background: Specimens from acute and convalescent COVID-19 originated in the United States, Italy and Spain. T cells, B-cell-depleted T cells, or PBMCs supplied cDNA or gDNA.

Per the original data handling: Scientists estimated how many nucleated cells there were by amplifying reference gene primers. The table came from immunoSEQ multiplex PCR; TCRdb's copy has only in-frame clones and leaves some out. For V, J and clone size, that table is used; D and trimming come from the DNA. In the table there are 160,000 or so clones, around 86% of which are singletons. Sequencing used peripheral blood. This sequence was found in an older man who had recovered from COVID-19. This chain links TRBV2 with TRBJ1-2; 8 positions agree with TRBD1. The CDR3 coding sequence is TGTGCCAGCAGCCCTGGACAGGGCCCCGATCATGGCTACACCTTC. Its translation: CASSPGQGPDHGYTF.